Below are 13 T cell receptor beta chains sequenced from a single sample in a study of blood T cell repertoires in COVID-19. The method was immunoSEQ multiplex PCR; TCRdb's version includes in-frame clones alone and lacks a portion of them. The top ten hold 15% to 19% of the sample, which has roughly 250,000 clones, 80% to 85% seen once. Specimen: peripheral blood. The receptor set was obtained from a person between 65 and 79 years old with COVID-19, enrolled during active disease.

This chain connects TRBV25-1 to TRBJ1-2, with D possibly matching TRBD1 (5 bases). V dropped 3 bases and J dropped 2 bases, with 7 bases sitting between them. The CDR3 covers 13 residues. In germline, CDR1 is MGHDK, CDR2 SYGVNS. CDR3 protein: CASSEGGNYGYTF. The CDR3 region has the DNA TGTGCCAGCAGTGAGGGGGGAAACTATGGCTACACCTTC.

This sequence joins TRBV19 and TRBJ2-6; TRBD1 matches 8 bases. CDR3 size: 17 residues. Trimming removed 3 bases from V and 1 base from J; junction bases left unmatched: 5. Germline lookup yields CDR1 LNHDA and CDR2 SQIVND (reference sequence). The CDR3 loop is CASSIARGQSGANVLTF. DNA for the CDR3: TGTGCCAGTAGTATTGCCAGGGGGCAGTCTGGGGCCAACGTCCTGACTTTC.

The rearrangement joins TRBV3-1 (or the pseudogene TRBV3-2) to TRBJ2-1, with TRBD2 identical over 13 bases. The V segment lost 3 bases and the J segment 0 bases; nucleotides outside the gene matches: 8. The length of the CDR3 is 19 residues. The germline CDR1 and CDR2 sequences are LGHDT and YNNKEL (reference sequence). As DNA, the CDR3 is TGTGCCAGCAGCCATCCGGGACTAGCGGGGTCAATCTCCTACAATGAGCAGTTCTTC. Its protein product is CASSHPGLAGSISYNEQFF.

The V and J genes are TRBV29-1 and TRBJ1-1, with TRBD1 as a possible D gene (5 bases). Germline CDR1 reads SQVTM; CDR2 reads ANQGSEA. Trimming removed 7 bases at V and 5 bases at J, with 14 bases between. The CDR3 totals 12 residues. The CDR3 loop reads CSGSPGRTEAFF. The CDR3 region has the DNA TGCAGCGGCTCTCCAGGGAGGACTGAAGCTTTCTTT.

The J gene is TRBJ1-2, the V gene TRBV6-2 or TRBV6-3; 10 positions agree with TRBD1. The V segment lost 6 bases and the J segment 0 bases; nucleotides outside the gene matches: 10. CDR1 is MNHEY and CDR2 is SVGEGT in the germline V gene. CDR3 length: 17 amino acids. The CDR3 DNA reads TGTGCCAGCAGCGATCCGGGACAGGGGAAAGCTAACTATGGCTACACCTTC. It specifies CASSDPGQGKANYGYTF.

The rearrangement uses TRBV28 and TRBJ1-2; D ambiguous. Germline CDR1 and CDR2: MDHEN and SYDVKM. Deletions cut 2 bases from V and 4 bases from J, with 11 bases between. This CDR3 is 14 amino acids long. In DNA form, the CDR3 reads TGTGCCAGCAGTTTAGGTCCAGAAATCTATGGCTACACCTTC. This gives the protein CASSLGPEIYGYTF.

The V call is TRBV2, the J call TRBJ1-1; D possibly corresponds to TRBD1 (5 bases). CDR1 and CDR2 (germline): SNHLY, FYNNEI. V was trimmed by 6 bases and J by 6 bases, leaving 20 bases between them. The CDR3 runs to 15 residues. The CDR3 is CASRLLRGGAAEAFF. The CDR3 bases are TGTGCCAGCAGGCTCCTCAGAGGAGGGGCTGCTGAAGCTTTCTTT.

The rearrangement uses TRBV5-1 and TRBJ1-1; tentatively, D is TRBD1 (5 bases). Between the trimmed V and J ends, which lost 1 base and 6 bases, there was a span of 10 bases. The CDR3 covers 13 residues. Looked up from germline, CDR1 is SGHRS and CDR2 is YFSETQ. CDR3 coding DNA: TGCGCCAGCAGCTTGACCCAGGGTTCTGAAGCTTTCTTT. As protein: CASSLTQGSEAFF. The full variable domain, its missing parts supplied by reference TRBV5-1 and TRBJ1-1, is KAGVTQTPRYLIKTRGQQVTLSCSPISGHRSVSWYQQTPGQGLQFLFEYFSETQRNKGNFPGRFSGRQFSNSRSEMNVSTLELGDSALYLCASSLTQGSEAFFGQGTRLTVV.

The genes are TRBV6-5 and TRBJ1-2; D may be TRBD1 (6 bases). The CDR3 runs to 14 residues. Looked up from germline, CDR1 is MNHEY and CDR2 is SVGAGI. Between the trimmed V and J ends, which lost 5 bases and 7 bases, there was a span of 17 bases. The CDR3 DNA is TGTGCCAGCAGTCAGACAGGAACGACCGGTGGCTACACCTTC. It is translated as CASSQTGTTGGYTF.

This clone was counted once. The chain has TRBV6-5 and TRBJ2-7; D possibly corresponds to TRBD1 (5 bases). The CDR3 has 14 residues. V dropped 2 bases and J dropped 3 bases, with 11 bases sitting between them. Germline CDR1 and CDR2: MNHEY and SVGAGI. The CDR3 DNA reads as TGTGCCAGCAGTTACGCTAATACAGGCTACGAGCAGTACTTC. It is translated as CASSYANTGYEQYF.

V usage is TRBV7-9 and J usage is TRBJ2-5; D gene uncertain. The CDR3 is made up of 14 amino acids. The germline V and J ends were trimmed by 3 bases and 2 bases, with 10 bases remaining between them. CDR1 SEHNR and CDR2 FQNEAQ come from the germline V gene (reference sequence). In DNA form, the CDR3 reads TGTGCCAGCAGCTTTTCTAGGAAGCAAGAGACCCAGTACTTC. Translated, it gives CASSFSRKQETQYF.

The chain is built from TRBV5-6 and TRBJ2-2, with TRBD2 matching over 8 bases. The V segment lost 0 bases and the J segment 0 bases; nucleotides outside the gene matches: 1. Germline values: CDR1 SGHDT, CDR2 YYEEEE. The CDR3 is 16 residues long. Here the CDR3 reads CASSLGLASNTGELFF. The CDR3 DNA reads TGTGCCAGCAGCTTGGGACTAGCGTCGAACACCGGGGAGCTGTTTTTT.

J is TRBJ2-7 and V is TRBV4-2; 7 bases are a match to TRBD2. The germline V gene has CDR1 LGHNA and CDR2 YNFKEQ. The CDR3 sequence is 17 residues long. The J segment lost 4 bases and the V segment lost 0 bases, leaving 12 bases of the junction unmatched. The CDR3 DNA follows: TGTGCCAGCAGCCAAGATCGTGGGGCTAGCGGAGAGTACGAGCAGTACTTC. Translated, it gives CASSQDRGASGEYEQYF.